These T cell receptor beta chains were read from a single sample in a study of blood T cell repertoires in COVID-19. The table came from immunoSEQ multiplex PCR; TCRdb's copy has only in-frame clones and leaves some out. The profile covers under 95,000 clones, with 70% to 90% appearing a single time and under 3.5% taken by the ten largest. Sequencing was performed on peripheral blood. Receptors were obtained from a woman of 80 years or more with COVID-19, enrolled during active disease. CDR3s include the opening cysteine and the closing phenylalanine or tryptophan. Clone sizes are given selectively: once, few, many, or a class where the clone is expanded.

J: TRBJ2-7
V: TRBV30
size: NA
CDR3: CAWKGFYEQYF

J: TRBJ1-2
V: TRBV5-1
size: NA
CDR3: CASSIETHYGYTF

J: TRBJ2-7
V: TRBV10-1
size: NA
CDR3: CASSESSYEQYF

J: TRBJ1-2
V: TRBV5-1
size: few
CDR3: CASSLGQGDGYTF

J: TRBJ2-2
V: TRBV10-1
size: once
CDR3: CASSSSASGYNTGELFF

J: TRBJ2-1
V: TRBV28
size: NA
CDR3: CASSLPGQDLFF

J: TRBJ1-4
V: TRBV19
size: NA
CDR3: CATLPFGTPGEKLFF

J: TRBJ2-7
V: TRBV7-3
size: NA
CDR3: CASSLRSAGPYEQYF

J: TRBJ2-7
V: TRBV19
size: NA
CDR3: CASSKIGQRVSYEQYF

J: TRBJ2-3
V: TRBV28
size: NA
CDR3: CASSLSPGLSRDTQYF

J: TRBJ2-5
V: TRBV11-3
size: NA
CDR3: CASSSGGTGETQYF

J: TRBJ2-3
V: TRBV6-5
size: NA
CDR3: CASSYSIQGGWNTQYF

J: TRBJ1-3
V: TRBV11-1
size: NA
CDR3: CASSLIGHDSGNTIYF

J: TRBJ1-4
V: TRBV9
size: NA
CDR3: CASSVEGAEKLFF

J: TRBJ2-5
V: TRBV5-4
size: NA
CDR3: CASSLGLAGQETQYF

J: TRBJ2-7
V: TRBV4-2
size: NA
CDR3: CASSQDAGLAAYEQYF

J: TRBJ1-1
V: TRBV5-4
size: few
CDR3: CASSVMGLNTEAFF

J: TRBJ2-2
V: TRBV7-3
size: NA
CDR3: CATSGGSNTGELFF

J: TRBJ2-3
V: TRBV5-5
size: once
CDR3: CASSFAETRDTQYF

J: TRBJ1-3
V: TRBV29-1
size: few
CDR3: CSAIDTGTGGNTIYF

J: TRBJ2-2
V: TRBV11-1
size: NA
CDR3: CASSFDRGTGELFF

J: TRBJ1-4
V: TRBV4-2
size: NA
CDR3: CASSHADSNEKLFF

J: TRBJ1-1
V: TRBV12-5
size: NA
CDR3: CASGPNRALNTEAFF

J: TRBJ2-7
V: TRBV5-6
size: NA
CDR3: CASSLNRAHEQYF